These T cell receptor beta chains were read from a single sample in a study of regulatory T cells in long-lasting Graves disease. TCRdb processed the multiplex PCR reads anew with MiXCR; each CDR3 protein has one entry. The sample carries some 370,000 distinct CDR3 sequences, approximately 12% recorded once. The sample was also reused in another study, on T cells in Graves' hyperthyroidism and ophthalmopathy.

The starting material was peripheral blood mononuclear cells (PBMCs), obtained at new diagnosis, from a patient treated with antithyroid drugs. These receptors were obtained from a woman between 18 and 30 years old with Graves disease. Both conserved end residues are part of each CDR3. Each record gives: clone size, D gene, J gene, V gene, CDR3 DNA, CDR3 protein. A D gene is named only where the DNA matches it firmly. Part of the rows lack a size; the others show once, few, many or a class for expanded clones.

- | TRBD2 | TRBJ2-3 | TRBV11-2 | TGTGCCAGTCGGGGGGGACCGATCAGCACAGATACGCAGTATTTT | CASRGGPISTDTQYF
many | - | TRBJ1-1 | TRBV20-1 | TGCAGTGCTAGAGTTGGGGACACTGAAGCTTTCTTT | CSARVGDTEAFF
many | - | TRBJ1-1 | TRBV20-1 | TGCAGCGCCGAGATCACGGACGGCGGTAACACTGAAGCTTTCTTT | CSAEITDGGNTEAFF
many | - | TRBJ2-1 | TRBV6-9 | TGTGCCAGCAGTTACGCCACAGGTCCAACCGGGGAGCAGTTCTTC | CASSYATGPTGEQFF
- | - | TRBJ2-1 | TRBV4-3 | TGCGCCAGCAGCCAAGATAGGTTCGGGGTAACGACCTACAATGAGCAGTCCTTC | CASSQDRFGVTTYNEQSF
many | - | TRBJ1-1 | TRBV19 | TGTGCCAGTACCCTCGGTGGGAACACTGAAGCTTTCTTT | CASTLGGNTEAFF
many | - | TRBJ2-3 | TRBV20-1 | TGCAGTTCGAGGCGGCGCTATGCATCCACAGATACGCAGTATTTT | CSSRRRYASTDTQYF
many | - | TRBJ1-2 | TRBV7-2 | TGTGCCAGCAGCTTAGTGGCAGCCGAGTCGCCTATCTATGGCTACACCTTC | CASSLVAAESPIYGYTF
many | TRBD1 | TRBJ1-2 | TRBV7-2 | TGTGCCAGCAGCTTAGGGACAGGGGGTACCTACACCTTC | CASSLGTGGTYTF
many | TRBD2 | TRBJ2-7 | TRBV7-2 | TGTGCCAGCAGCTTAGTAGATAGCGGGCGCTCCTACGAGCAGTACTTC | CASSLVDSGRSYEQYF
many | - | TRBJ2-5 | TRBV5-1 | TGCGCCAGCAGCTTGGAGGGTAGGACCCAGTACTTC | CASSLEGRTQYF
- | - | TRBJ2-1 | TRBV12-3/TRBV12-4 | TGTGCCAGCAGCCCCAACAGCAATGAGCAGTTCTTC | CASSPNSNEQFF
few | - | TRBJ1-4 | TRBV4-1 | TGCGCCAGCAGCCAATCTATCGGGCAAGGGGTTAATGAAAAACTGTTTTTT | CASSQSIGQGVNEKLFF
- | - | TRBJ1-2 | TRBV29-1 | TGCAGCGTTCAAAATTCGAGGGACCCCGCTTATGGCTACACCTTC | CSVQNSRDPAYGYTF
many | - | TRBJ2-1 | TRBV20-1 | TGCAGTGCTAGAGAGGAGTGGTTAAGCTCCTACAATGAGCAGTTCTTC | CSAREEWLSSYNEQFF
few | - | TRBJ2-5 | TRBV7-7 | TGTGCTAGCAGCTACAGGGTTCCCGAGACCCAGTACTTC | CASSYRVPETQYF
many | - | TRBJ2-7 | TRBV7-2 | TGTGCCAGCAGCTTAGCGTGGTCTAGCTTTAACGAGCAGTACTTC | CASSLAWSSFNEQYF
many | - | TRBJ2-1 | TRBV27 | TGTGCCAGCAGTCCGACTGTAGGGACCCGGCATGAGCAGTTCTTC | CASSPTVGTRHEQFF
many | - | TRBJ1-2 | TRBV6-1 | TGTGCCACCGCCCCTGACAGAGATAACTATGGCTACACCTTC | CATAPDRDNYGYTF
- | - | TRBJ1-5 | TRBV6-1 | TGTGCCAGCAGTGAAGACCAGCCCCAGCATTTT | CASSEDQPQHF
many | - | TRBJ1-2 | TRBV12-3/TRBV12-4 | TGTGCCAGCACCCCAGCCTCCCGGAACTATGGCTACACCTTC | CASTPASRNYGYTF
few | - | TRBJ2-3 | TRBV6-2/TRBV6-3 | TGTGCCAGCAGTTACGGGTGGCCAGATACGCAGTATTTT | CASSYGWPDTQYF
many | TRBD1 | TRBJ2-7 | TRBV5-5 | TGTGCCAGCAGTTCATACAGGGGTCCGTCCTACGAGCAGTACTTC | CASSSYRGPSYEQYF
many | - | TRBJ1-1 | TRBV27 | TGTGCCAGCAGTTTATCAGGTTACACTGAAGCTTTCTTT | CASSLSGYTEAFF
many | - | TRBJ1-4 | TRBV9 | TGTGCCAGCAGCGAGAGACAGAGCTTTAATGAAAAACTGTTTTTT | CASSERQSFNEKLFF
few | - | TRBJ2-1 | TRBV19 | TGTGCCAGTAGTATAGTGGGGGATCGCGAGCAGTTCTTC | CASSIVGDREQFF
few | - | TRBJ1-5 | TRBV19 | TGTGCCAGTAGTACAGGCTATATCGGCCCCTTTCAGCCCCAGCATTTT | CASSTGYIGPFQPQHF
- | - | TRBJ1-6 | TRBV27 | TGTGCCAGCAGCCGCCTTGGAAGACCCCAAAACAGGCAGGAGCGATCACCCCTCCACTTT | CASSRLGRPQNRQERSPLHF
- | - | TRBJ2-3 | TRBV6-2/TRBV6-3 | TGTGCCAGCAGTTACCTAGCAGTAGCTCAGCCGGATACGCAGTATTTT | CASSYLAVAQPDTQYF
- | - | TRBJ2-1 | TRBV7-3 | TGTGCCAGCAGCTCGTTTGGTAGCCAAAGCTCCTACAATGAGCAGTTCTTC | CASSSFGSQSSYNEQFF
- | - | TRBJ2-1 | TRBV29-1 | TGCAGCGTTGAGAAAAGCTCCTACAATGAGCAGTTCTTC | CSVEKSSYNEQFF
many | - | TRBJ2-3 | TRBV6-2/TRBV6-3 | TGTGCCAGCAGCCCAGCGTCCGCGGATACGCAGTATTTT | CASSPASADTQYF
- | TRBD1 | TRBJ2-7 | TRBV20-1 | TGCAGTGCCGCCGGGACAGGGGTCCGCGAGCAGTACTTC | CSAAGTGVREQYF
- | - | TRBJ2-2 | TRBV7-2 | TGTGCCAGCAGCTGGAGCGAAGCGAACACCGGGGAGCTGTTTTTT | CASSWSEANTGELFF
many | TRBD1 | TRBJ2-7 | TRBV27 | TGTGCCAGCAGTTACGCCGGGACAGGCTCCTACGAGCAGTACTTC | CASSYAGTGSYEQYF
many | - | TRBJ2-2 | TRBV24-1 | TGTGCCACCCGTCAGACTGGTTCCGGGGAGCTGTTTTTT | CATRQTGSGELFF